These T cell receptor beta chains were read from a single sample in a study of immune cell composition in non-small cell lung cancer. Sequencing used immunoSEQ multiplex PCR; TCRdb keeps in-frame clones, though not all of them. Of about 9,000 clones listed, roughly 77% were seen once; the top ten hold around 13%. Sequencing input: non-adjacent lung tissue. These receptors all come from a human donor with non-small cell lung cancer. Both conserved end residues are part of each CDR3. The D gene is left open where the match is weak. A clone size is listed for some rows: how often the clone was seen (once, few, many), or a class if it is expanded.

j_call | v_call | clone_size | d_call | cdr3_aa | cdr3_nt
TRBJ2-1 | TRBV7-9 | NA | TRBD1 | CASSRGQGAKNEQFF | TGTGCCAGCAGCCGAGGACAGGGGGCTAAGAATGAGCAGTTCTTC
TRBJ2-2 | TRBV7-9 | once | NA | CASSSGGGTGELFF | TGTGCCAGCAGCTCCGGAGGGGGAACCGGGGAGCTGTTTTTT
TRBJ2-3 | TRBV18 | NA | TRBD2 | CASSPTSGGLTDTQYF | TGTGCCAGCTCACCGACTAGCGGGGGGCTCACAGATACGCAGTATTTT
TRBJ2-1 | TRBV27 | NA | NA | CASSLGRHWEFF | TGTGCCAGCAGTTTAGGACGGCACTGGGAGTTCTTC
TRBJ2-7 | TRBV28 | NA | TRBD1 | CASRPPGTGGFEQYF | TGTGCCAGCAGGCCCCCCGGGACAGGGGGTTTCGAGCAGTACTTC
TRBJ2-7 | TRBV4-2 | few | NA | CASSRERSTDYEQYF | TGTGCCAGCAGCCGAGAAAGGTCCACCGACTACGAGCAGTACTTC
TRBJ2-1 | TRBV19 | NA | TRBD2 | CASTPNLAGVNNEQFF | TGTGCCAGTACGCCGAATCTAGCGGGAGTAAACAATGAGCAGTTCTTC
TRBJ1-1 | TRBV6-5 | once | NA | CASSYSPGTPEAFF | TGTGCCAGCAGTTATAGCCCTGGGACACCTGAAGCTTTCTTT
TRBJ1-1 | TRBV30 | NA | NA | CAWSVWGSTNTEAFF | TGTGCCTGGAGTGTATGGGGATCGACGAACACTGAAGCTTTCTTT
TRBJ1-3 | TRBV6-1 | once | NA | CASSEARPGNTIYF | TGTGCCAGCAGTGAAGCACGGCCCGGAAACACCATATATTTT
TRBJ2-7 | TRBV27 | NA | TRBD1 | CASSFWDRSAEQYF | TGTGCCAGCAGTTTCTGGGACAGGTCGGCCGAGCAGTACTTC
TRBJ1-2 | TRBV7-2 | large | NA | CASSTDPQGNYGYTF | TGTGCCAGCAGCACAGACCCGCAGGGGAACTATGGCTACACCTTC
TRBJ2-7 | TRBV7-6 | NA | NA | CASSLGVVYEQYF | TGTGCCAGCAGCCTTGGGGTCGTCTACGAGCAGTACTTC
TRBJ2-4 | TRBV5-1 | NA | NA | CASSLAAKNIQYF | TGCGCCAGCAGCTTGGCCGCCAAAAACATTCAGTACTTC
TRBJ1-2 | TRBV9 | NA | NA | CASSGSRMGTAFNYGYTF | TGTGCCAGCAGCGGATCCCGAATGGGCACTGCGTTTAACTATGGCTACACCTTC
TRBJ2-2 | TRBV5-1 | NA | NA | CASSLQTSMSRNTGELFF | TGCGCCAGCAGCTTGCAAACTTCAATGAGTCGGAACACCGGGGAGCTGTTTTTT
TRBJ2-5 | TRBV6-1 | large | NA | CASREGTARETQYF | TGTGCCAGCAGAGAAGGGACGGCCCGAGAGACCCAGTACTTC
TRBJ2-7 | TRBV19 | NA | NA | CASSARRFGYEQYF | TGTGCCAGTAGTGCTAGGCGGTTCGGGTACGAGCAGTACTTC
TRBJ1-1 | TRBV14 | NA | NA | CASNRGGWTEAFF | TGTGCCAGTAACCGAGGAGGGTGGACTGAAGCTTTCTTT
TRBJ2-1 | TRBV30 | NA | TRBD2 | CACYDWRERDEQFF | TGTGCCTGTTATGACTGGCGGGAGAGGGATGAGCAGTTCTTC
TRBJ2-1 | TRBV10-3 | NA | TRBD2 | CAISESGAGASSYNEQFF | TGTGCCATCAGTGAGTCTGGAGCGGGGGCGAGCTCCTACAATGAGCAGTTCTTC
TRBJ1-6 | TRBV15 | NA | NA | CATSGAGNSPLHF | TGTGCCACTTCGGGGGCCGGTAATTCACCCCTCCACTTT
TRBJ2-1 | TRBV4-2 | few | NA | CASSQEDYNEQFF | TGTGCCAGCAGCCAAGAGGACTACAATGAGCAGTTCTTC
TRBJ2-1 | TRBV4-2 | NA | NA | CASSHPQGGKGDNEQFF | TGTGCCAGCAGCCACCCTCAGGGCGGGAAAGGGGACAATGAGCAGTTCTTC
TRBJ2-1 | TRBV11-1 | NA | NA | CASSLYSPRTGNEQFF | TGTGCCAGCAGCTTGTATTCCCCCCGAACGGGGAATGAGCAGTTCTTC
TRBJ2-1 | TRBV29-1 | NA | NA | CSVWGIESNNNEQFF | TGCAGCGTTTGGGGGATCGAATCCAACAACAATGAGCAGTTCTTC
TRBJ1-6 | TRBV30 | NA | NA | CAWSVLTRLNSPLHF | TGTGCCTGGAGTGTATTGACACGGCTCAATTCACCCCTCCACTTT
TRBJ2-7 | TRBV4-1 | NA | NA | CASSPYTPSYEQYF | TGCGCCAGCAGCCCCTACACACCTTCCTACGAGCAGTACTTC
TRBJ2-5 | TRBV18 | once | TRBD1 | CASSPRDRGETQYF | TGTGCCAGCTCACCGAGGGACAGGGGAGAGACCCAGTACTTC
TRBJ1-1 | TRBV10-1 | NA | NA | CASSAGTRNTEAFF | TGCGCCAGTTCCGCCGGGACACGGAACACTGAAGCTTTCTTT
TRBJ1-6 | TRBV28 | medium-sized | NA | CASSLSRSNSPLHF | TGTGCCAGCAGTTTAAGTCGGTCAAATTCACCCCTCCACTTT
TRBJ2-1 | TRBV6-6 | few | NA | CASDGYNEQFF | TGTGCCAGCGACGGATACAATGAGCAGTTCTTC